What follows are 3 T cell receptor beta chains derived from one specimen sequenced in a study of somatic mutations in cytotoxic T cells in rheumatoid arthritis. This table comes from immunoSEQ multiplex PCR, and its TCRdb copy is limited to in-frame clones, with some not included. The sample records about 18,000 clones, around 79% being singletons. The sample consisted of CD8+ T cells sorted from blood. The receptors derive from an older woman in good health.

This clone has only a few counts. V and J are TRBV7-8 and TRBJ2-7; TRBD1 aligns across 10 bases. CDR3 length: 14 amino acids. The germline CDR1 and CDR2 sequences are SGHVS and FQNEAQ. J lost 4 bases, V lost 1 base, and 1 base had no gene match. The CDR3 sequence: CASSLGDRGYEQYF. The CDR3, as DNA: TGTGCCAGCAGCTTAGGGGACAGGGGTTACGAGCAGTACTTC.

The rearrangement uses TRBV19 and TRBJ1-1, with a tentative D call TRBD1 (6 bases). Germline CDR1 is LNHDA and CDR2 is SQIVND (reference sequence). Trimming pared 6 bases from V and 0 bases from J, leaving 20 bases between. CDR3 length equals 17 residues. CDR3 residues: CASSPLIDRKMNTEAFF. The CDR3 nucleotides are TGTGCCAGTAGCCCCCTAATTGACAGGAAGATGAACACTGAAGCTTTCTTT.

The chain uses TRBV27 and TRBJ2-1; TRBD1 agrees at 8 bases. Germline-derived CDR1 and CDR2 are MNHEY and SMNVEV (reference sequence). V dropped 5 bases and J dropped 3; count of bases not matched to a gene: 6. This CDR3 contains 15 residues. Written as DNA, the CDR3 is TGTGCCAGCAGTGATCGACAGGGGAGCTACAATGAGCAGTTCTTC. It codes for CASSDRQGSYNEQFF.